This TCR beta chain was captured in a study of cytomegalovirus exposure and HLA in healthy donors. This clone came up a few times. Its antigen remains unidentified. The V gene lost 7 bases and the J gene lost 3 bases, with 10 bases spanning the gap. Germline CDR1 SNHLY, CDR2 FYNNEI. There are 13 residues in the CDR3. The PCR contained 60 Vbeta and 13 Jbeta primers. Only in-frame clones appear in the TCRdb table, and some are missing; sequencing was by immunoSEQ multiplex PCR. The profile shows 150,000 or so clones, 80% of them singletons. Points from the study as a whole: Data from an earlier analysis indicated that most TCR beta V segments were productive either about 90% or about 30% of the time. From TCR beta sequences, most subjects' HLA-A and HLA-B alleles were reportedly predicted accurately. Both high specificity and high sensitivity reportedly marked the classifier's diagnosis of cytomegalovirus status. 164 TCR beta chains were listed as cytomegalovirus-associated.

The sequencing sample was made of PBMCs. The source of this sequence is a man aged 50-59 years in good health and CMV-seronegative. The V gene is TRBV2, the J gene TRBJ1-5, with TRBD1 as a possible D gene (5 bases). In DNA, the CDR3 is TGTGCCAGCATTCCAGGGCTCAATCAGCCCCAGCATTTT. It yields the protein CASIPGLNQPQHF.